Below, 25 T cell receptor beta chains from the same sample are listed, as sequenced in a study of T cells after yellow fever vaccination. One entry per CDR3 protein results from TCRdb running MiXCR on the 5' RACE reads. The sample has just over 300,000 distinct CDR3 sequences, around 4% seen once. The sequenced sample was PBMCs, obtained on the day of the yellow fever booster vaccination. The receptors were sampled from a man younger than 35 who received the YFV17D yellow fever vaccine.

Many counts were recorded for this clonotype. The DNA of the CDR3 is TGTGCCAGCTCACAGAAACAGGGGAACACTGAAGCTTTCTTT. Translation: CASSQKQGNTEAFF. This chain joins TRBV18 and TRBJ1-1, with TRBD1 as a possible D gene (6 bases). V lost 4 bases, J lost 1 base, and 10 bases lay in between. Germline V CDR1 and CDR2: KGHSH, LQKENI. The CDR3 is 14 amino acids.

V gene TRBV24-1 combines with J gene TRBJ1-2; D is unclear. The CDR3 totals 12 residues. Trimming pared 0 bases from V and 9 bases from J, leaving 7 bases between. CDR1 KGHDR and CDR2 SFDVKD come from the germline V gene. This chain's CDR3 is CATSDLHSSYTF. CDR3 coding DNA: TGTGCCACCAGTGATTTGCACAGTAGCTACACCTTC.

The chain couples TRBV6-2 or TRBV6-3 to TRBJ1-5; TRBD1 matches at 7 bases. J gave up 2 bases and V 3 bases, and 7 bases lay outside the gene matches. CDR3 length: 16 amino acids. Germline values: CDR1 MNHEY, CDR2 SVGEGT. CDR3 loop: CASSYLGGRGNQPQHF. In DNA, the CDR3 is TGTGCCAGCAGTTATCTAGGGGGCAGGGGCAATCAGCCCCAGCATTTT.

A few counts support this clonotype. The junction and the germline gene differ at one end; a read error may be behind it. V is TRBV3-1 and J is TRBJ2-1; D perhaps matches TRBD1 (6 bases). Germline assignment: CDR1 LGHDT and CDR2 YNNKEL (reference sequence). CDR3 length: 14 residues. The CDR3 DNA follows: TGTGCCAGCAGTCAAGCCTTAACAGGGAATGAGCAGTTCTTC. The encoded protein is CASSQALTGNEQFF.

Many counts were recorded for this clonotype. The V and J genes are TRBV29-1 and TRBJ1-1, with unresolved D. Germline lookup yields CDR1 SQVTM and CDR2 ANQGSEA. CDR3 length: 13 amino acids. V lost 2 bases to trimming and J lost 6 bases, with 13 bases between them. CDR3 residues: CSVESPELSEAFF. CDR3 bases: TGCAGCGTTGAAAGTCCAGAGCTATCTGAAGCTTTCTTT.

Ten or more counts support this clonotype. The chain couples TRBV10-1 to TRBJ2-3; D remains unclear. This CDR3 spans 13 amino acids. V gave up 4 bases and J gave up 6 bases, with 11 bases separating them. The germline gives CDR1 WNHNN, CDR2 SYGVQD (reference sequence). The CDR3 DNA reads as TGCGCCAGCAGTGTAAGGGTCGTGGATACGCAGTATTTT. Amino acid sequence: CASSVRVVDTQYF.

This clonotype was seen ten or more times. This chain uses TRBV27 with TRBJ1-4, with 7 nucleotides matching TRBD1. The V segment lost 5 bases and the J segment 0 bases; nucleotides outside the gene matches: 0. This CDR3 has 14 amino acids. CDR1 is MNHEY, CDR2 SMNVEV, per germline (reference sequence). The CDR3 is CASSTGATNEKLFF. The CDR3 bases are TGTGCCAGCAGTACAGGGGCAACTAATGAAAAACTGTTTTTT.

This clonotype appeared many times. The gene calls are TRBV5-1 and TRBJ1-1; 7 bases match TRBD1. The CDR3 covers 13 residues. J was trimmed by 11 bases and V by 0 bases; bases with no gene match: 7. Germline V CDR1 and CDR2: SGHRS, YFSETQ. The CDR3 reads CASSLGDRGGAFF. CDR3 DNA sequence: TGCGCCAGCAGCTTGGGGGACAGAGGGGGGGCTTTCTTT.

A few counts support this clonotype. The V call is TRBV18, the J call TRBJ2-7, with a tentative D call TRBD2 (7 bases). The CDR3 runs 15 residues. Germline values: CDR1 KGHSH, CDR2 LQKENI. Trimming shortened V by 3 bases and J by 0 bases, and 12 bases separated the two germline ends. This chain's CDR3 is CASSPAGAFSYEQYV. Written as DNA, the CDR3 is TGTGCCAGCTCACCGGCGGGGGCTTTCTCCTACGAGCAGTACGTC.

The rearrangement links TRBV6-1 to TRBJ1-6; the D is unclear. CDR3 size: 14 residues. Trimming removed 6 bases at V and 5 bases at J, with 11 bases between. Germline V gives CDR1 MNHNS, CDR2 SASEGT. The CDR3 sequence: CASRQQPNNSPLHF. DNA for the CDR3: TGTGCCAGCAGGCAGCAACCGAATAATTCACCCCTCCACTTT.

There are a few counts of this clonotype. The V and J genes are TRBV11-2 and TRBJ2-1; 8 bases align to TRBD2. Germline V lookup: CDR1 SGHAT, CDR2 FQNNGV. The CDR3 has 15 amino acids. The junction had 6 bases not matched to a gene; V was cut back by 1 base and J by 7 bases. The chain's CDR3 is CASSLGPGGPNEQFF. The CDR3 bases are TGTGCCAGCAGCTTAGGTCCGGGGGGGCCGAATGAGCAGTTCTTC. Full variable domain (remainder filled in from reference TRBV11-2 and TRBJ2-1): EAGVAQSPRYKIIEKRQSVAFWCNPISGHATLYWYQQILGQGPKLLIQFQNNGVVDDSQLPKDRFSAERLKGVDSTLKIQPAKLEDSAVYLCASSLGPGGPNEQFFGPGTRLTVL.

The CDR3 region is CASSSGTKNYGYTF. CDR3 nucleotides: TGTGCCAGCAGCTCCGGGACAAAAAACTATGGCTACACCTTC. V is TRBV6-5 and J is TRBJ1-2; D might be TRBD1 (6 bases). Trimming cost V 6 bases and J 2 bases, with 13 bases left between them. The CDR3 contains 14 residues. Germline V CDR1 and CDR2: MNHEY, SVGAGI.

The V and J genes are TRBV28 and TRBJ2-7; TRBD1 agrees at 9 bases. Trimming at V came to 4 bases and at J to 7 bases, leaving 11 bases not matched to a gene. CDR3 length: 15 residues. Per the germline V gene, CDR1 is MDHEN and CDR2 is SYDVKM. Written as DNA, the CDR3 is TGTGCCAGCAGTTGGGGGACAGGGAAGTTAGAGGAGCAGTACGTC. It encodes CASSWGTGKLEEQYV.

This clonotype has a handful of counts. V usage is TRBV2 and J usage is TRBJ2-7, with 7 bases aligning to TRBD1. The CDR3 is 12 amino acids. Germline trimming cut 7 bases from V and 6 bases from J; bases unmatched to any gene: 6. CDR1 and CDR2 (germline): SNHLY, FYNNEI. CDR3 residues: CASTPGQFEQYF. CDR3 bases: TGTGCCAGCACCCCGGGACAGTTCGAGCAGTACTTC.

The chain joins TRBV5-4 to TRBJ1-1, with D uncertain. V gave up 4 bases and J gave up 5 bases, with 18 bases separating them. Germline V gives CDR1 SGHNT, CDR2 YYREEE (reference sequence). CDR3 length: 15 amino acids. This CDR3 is CASSPQNVMRTEAFF. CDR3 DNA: TGTGCCAGCAGCCCTCAGAACGTCATGAGGACTGAAGCTTTCTTT.

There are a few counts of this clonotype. The CDR3 sequence is CASSRPGGAHGYTF. Here the CDR3 DNA reads TGTGCCAGCAGCCGCCCAGGGGGCGCCCATGGCTACACCTTC. The chain carries TRBV12-3 or TRBV12-4 and TRBJ1-2; TRBD1 matches at 8 bases. The J segment lost 6 bases and the V segment lost 6 bases, leaving 9 bases of the junction unmatched. This CDR3 contains 14 residues.

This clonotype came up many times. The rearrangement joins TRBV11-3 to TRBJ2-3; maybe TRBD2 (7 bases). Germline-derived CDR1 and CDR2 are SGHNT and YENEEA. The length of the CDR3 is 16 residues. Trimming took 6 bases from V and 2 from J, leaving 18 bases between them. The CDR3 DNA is TGTGCCAGCAGACGGGGGGCCCCACATGACACAGATACGCAGTATTTT. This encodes CASRRGAPHDTDTQYF.

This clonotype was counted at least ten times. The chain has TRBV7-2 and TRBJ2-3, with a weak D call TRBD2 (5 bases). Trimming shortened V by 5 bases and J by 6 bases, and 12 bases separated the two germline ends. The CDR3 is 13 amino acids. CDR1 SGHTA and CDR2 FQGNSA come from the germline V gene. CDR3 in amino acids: CASSPFRGDTQYF. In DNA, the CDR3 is TGTGCCAGCAGCCCCTTTCGCGGGGATACGCAGTATTTT. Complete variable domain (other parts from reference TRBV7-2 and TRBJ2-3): GAGVSQSPSNKVTEKGKDVELRCDPISGHTALYWYRQSLGQGLEFLIYFQGNSAPDKSGLPSDRFSAERTGGSVSTLTIQRTQQEDSAVYLCASSPFRGDTQYFGPGTRLTVL.

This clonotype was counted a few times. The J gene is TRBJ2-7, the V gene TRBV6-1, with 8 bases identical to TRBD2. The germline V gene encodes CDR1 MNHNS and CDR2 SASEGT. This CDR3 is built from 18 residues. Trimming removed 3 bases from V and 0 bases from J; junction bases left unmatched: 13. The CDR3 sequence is CASSDGLRGVVSSYEQYV. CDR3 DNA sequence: TGTGCCAGCAGTGATGGATTGCGGGGGGTTGTAAGCTCCTACGAGCAGTACGTC.

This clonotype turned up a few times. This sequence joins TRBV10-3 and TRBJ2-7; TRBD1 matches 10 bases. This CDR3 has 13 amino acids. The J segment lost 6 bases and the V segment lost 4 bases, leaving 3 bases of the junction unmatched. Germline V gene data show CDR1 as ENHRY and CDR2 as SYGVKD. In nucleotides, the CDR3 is TGTGCCATCAGTGTCGGACAGGGGGGCGAGCAGTACGTC. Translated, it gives CAISVGQGGEQYV.

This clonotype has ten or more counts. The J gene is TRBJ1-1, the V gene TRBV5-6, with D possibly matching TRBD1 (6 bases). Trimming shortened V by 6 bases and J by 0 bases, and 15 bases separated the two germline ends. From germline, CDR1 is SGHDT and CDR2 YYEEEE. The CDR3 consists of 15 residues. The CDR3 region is CASIPTGTMNTEAFF. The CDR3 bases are TGTGCCAGCATCCCAACCGGGACAATGAACACTGAAGCTTTCTTT. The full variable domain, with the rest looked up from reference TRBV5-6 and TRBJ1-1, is DAGVTQSPTHLIKTRGQQVTLRCSPKSGHDTVSWYQQALGQGPQFIFQYYEEEERQRGNFPDRFSGHQFPNYSSELNVNALLLGDSALYLCASIPTGTMNTEAFFGQGTRLTVV.

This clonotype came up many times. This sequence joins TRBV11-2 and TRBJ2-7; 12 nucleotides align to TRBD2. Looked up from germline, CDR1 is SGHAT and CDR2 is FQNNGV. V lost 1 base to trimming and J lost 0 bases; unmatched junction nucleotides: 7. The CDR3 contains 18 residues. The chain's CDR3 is CASSLAGGLAGFSYEQYF. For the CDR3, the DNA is TGTGCCAGCAGCTTAGCGGGCGGACTAGCGGGGTTCTCCTACGAGCAGTACTTC.

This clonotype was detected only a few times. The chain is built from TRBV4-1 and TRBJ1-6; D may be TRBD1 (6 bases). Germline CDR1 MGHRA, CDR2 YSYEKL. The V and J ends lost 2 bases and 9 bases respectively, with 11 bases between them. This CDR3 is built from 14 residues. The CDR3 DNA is TGCGCCAGCAGCCAAAAGCAGGGGAGTTCACCCCTCCACTTT. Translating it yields CASSQKQGSSPLHF.

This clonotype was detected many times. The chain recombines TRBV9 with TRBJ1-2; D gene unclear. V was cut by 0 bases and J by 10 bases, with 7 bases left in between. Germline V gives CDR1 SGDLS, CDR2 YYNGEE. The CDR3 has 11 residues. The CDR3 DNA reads TGTGCCAGCAGCGTAGGGGGTGACTACACCTTC. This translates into CASSVGGDYTF.

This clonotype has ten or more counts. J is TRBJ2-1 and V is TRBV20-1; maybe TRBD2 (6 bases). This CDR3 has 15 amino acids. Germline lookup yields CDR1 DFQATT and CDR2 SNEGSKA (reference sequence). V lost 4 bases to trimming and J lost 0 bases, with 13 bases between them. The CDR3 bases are TGCAGTGCTACAGTTTTAGCGGACTCCTACAATGAGCAGTTCTTC. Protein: CSATVLADSYNEQFF.